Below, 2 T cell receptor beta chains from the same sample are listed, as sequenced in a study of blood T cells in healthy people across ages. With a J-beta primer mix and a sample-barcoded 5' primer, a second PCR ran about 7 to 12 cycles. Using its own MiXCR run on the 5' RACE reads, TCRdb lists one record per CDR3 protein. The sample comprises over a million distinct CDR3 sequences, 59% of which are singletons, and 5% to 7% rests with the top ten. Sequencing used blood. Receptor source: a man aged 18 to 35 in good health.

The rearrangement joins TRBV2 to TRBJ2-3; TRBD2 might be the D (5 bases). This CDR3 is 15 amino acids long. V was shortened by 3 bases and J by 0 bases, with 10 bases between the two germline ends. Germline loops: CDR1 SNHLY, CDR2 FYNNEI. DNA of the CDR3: TGTGCCAGCAGTGATGGTGGACTTAGCACAGATACGCAGTATTTT. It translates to CASSDGGLSTDTQYF.

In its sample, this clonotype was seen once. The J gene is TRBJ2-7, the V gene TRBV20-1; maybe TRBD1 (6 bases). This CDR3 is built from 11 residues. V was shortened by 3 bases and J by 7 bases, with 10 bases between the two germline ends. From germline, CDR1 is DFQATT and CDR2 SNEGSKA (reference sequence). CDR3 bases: TGCAGTGCTAGGGTTCAGGGGGAGCAGTACTTC. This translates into CSARVQGEQYF.